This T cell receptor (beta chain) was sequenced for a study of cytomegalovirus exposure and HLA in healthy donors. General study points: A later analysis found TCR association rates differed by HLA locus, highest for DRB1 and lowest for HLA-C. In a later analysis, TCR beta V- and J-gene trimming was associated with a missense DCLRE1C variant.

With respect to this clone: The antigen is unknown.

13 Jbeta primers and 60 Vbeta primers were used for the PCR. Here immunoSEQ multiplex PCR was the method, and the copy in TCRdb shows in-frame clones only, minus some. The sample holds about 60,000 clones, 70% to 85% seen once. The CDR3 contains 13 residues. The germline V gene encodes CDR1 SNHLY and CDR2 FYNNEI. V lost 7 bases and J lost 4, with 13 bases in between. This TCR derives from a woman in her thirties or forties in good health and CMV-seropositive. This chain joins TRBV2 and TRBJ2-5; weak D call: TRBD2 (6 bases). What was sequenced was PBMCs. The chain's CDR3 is CASTGLARETQYF. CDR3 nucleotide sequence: TGTGCCAGCACCGGGCTAGCGAGAGAGACCCAGTACTTC.